Sequencing of this T cell receptor beta chain was carried out in a study of OX40 agonist ivuxolimab in advanced cancers. There are 15 residues in the CDR3. Germline assignment: CDR1 SNHLY and CDR2 FYNNEI. Losses at the gene ends were 9 bases for V and 4 bases for J; bases not matched to a gene: 11. Libraries were prepared by immunoSEQ multiplex PCR; TCRdb keeps only in-frame clonotypes and omits some of them. The table includes fewer than 95,000 clones, around nine tenths detected once. This chain links TRBV2 with TRBJ2-2; 7 bases fit TRBD2. The sample was CD4+ or CD8+ T cells sorted from blood, taken in a trial of the OX40 agonist ivuxolimab. This TCR was sampled from an adult with an advanced solid tumor such as melanoma, head and neck, liver or kidney cancer. CDR3 coding DNA: TGTGCCAGTCTCTTGGGGAGGGTAGGCACCGGGGAGCTGTTTTTT. This translates into CASLLGRVGTGELFF.